The rows below give T cell receptor beta chains drawn from one sample of a study of shared clonotypes between healthy human individuals. Profiling relied on immunoSEQ multiplex PCR, and the TCRdb table lists in-frame clones only, not all of them. The sample carries around 2.3 million clones, almost 96% recorded once. Material: naive CD4+ T cells sorted from blood. The receptors were sampled from a man younger than 35 in good health. Each CDR3 is given with its conserved first and last residue. D genes are given only for firm matches. Not every row has a clone size; where given, it reads once, few, many or a size class.

cdr3_aa,cdr3_nt,clone_size,d_call,j_call,v_call
CASGRTGSGNTIYF,TGTGCCAGCGGGAGGACGGGCTCTGGAAACACCATATATTTT,-,-,TRBJ1-3,TRBV27
CASSAAAAINYGYTF,TGTGCCAGCAGTGCGGCGGCGGCCATAAACTATGGCTACACCTTC,-,-,TRBJ1-2,TRBV6-1
CASSTRFLTGGASGANVLTF,TGTGCCAGCAGCACCCGGTTCCTTACAGGGGGCGCGTCTGGGGCCAACGTCCTGACTTTC,-,-,TRBJ2-6,TRBV21-1
CASSLYRGGGTDTQYF,TGTGCCAGCAGCCTTTACCGTGGGGGAGGAACAGATACGCAGTATTTT,-,-,TRBJ2-3,TRBV7-9
CASSGGLGETGNTIYF,TGTGCCAGCTCAGGAGGACTAGGGGAGACCGGAAACACCATATATTTT,-,-,TRBJ1-3,TRBV18
CASSYGTSGDTDTQYF,TGTGCCAGCAGTTATGGGACTAGCGGGGACACAGATACGCAGTATTTT,-,TRBD2,TRBJ2-3,TRBV6-5
CASSLLALPGETQYF,TGTGCCAGCAGCTTATTGGCCCTGCCTGGGGAGACCCAGTACTTC,-,-,TRBJ2-5,TRBV7-6
CASTTFLAAFF,TGTGCCAGCACCACATTCCTGGCAGCTTTCTTT,-,-,TRBJ1-1,TRBV2
CASSGGSNSNQPQHF,TGTGCCAGCAGTGGAGGCAGCAATAGCAATCAGCCCCAGCATTTT,once,-,TRBJ1-5,TRBV2
CASSGGAGEQFF,TGTGCCAGCAGTGGGGGAGCCGGTGAGCAGTTCTTC,-,-,TRBJ2-1,TRBV25-1
CASSGGGATLEPQHF,TGTGCCAGCAGCGGCGGAGGGGCCACCTTGGAGCCCCAGCATTTT,-,-,TRBJ1-5,TRBV9
CAWRSGTGLFYGYTF,TGTGCCTGGAGGTCCGGGACAGGGCTTTTCTATGGCTACACCTTC,-,TRBD1,TRBJ1-2,TRBV30
CASSSDRDSPLHF,TGTGCCAGCAGCTCCGACAGGGATTCACCCCTCCACTTT,-,TRBD1,TRBJ1-6,TRBV7-9
CASSFSGEDTQYF,TGCGCCAGCAGCTTTTCAGGGGAAGATACGCAGTATTTT,-,-,TRBJ2-3,TRBV5-1
CASSEARTVKPQHF,TGTGCCAGCAGTGAAGCGCGAACCGTGAAGCCCCAGCATTTT,-,-,TRBJ1-5,TRBV2
CASSEELAYEQYF,TGTGCCAGCAGTGAAGAGCTAGCCTACGAGCAGTACTTC,-,-,TRBJ2-7,TRBV2
CAWTAGSGTGELFF,TGTGCCTGGACTGCAGGGTCGGGCACCGGGGAGCTGTTTTTT,-,-,TRBJ2-2,TRBV30
CASSLGRTFSSYEQYF,TGCGCCAGCAGCTTGGGAAGGACTTTCAGCTCCTACGAGCAGTACTTC,-,-,TRBJ2-7,TRBV5-1
CASNEGPGSPLHF,TGTGCCAGCAATGAGGGACCGGGGTCACCCCTCCACTTT,-,-,TRBJ1-6,TRBV2
CAWGGDRQETQYF,TGTGCCTGGGGCGGTGATAGACAAGAGACCCAGTACTTC,-,-,TRBJ2-5,TRBV30
CASRPPPDGYEQYF,TGTGCCAGCAGGCCCCCTCCGGACGGCTACGAGCAGTACTTC,-,-,TRBJ2-7,TRBV27
CASSQGGDPYNSPLHF,TGCGCCAGCAGCCAGGGGGGGGATCCCTATAATTCACCCCTCCACTTT,-,-,TRBJ1-6,TRBV4-1
CASSEWGTEAFF,TGTGCCAGCAGTGAGTGGGGGACTGAAGCTTTCTTT,-,-,TRBJ1-1,TRBV2
CASNLKVALSTDTQYF,TGTGCCAGTAATCTTAAGGTGGCGCTTAGCACAGATACGCAGTATTTT,-,-,TRBJ2-3,TRBV19
CATNPGTSTGGANVLTF,TGCGCCACCAACCCTGGGACTAGCACCGGTGGGGCCAACGTCCTGACTTTC,-,TRBD2,TRBJ2-6,TRBV5-1
CASSPDVLDNEQFF,TGTGCCAGCAGCCCGGACGTCCTCGACAATGAGCAGTTCTTC,-,-,TRBJ2-1,TRBV5-4
CASSLAAMTGSDTQYF,TGCGCCAGCAGCTTGGCCGCGATGACCGGGTCAGATACGCAGTATTTT,-,-,TRBJ2-3,TRBV5-1
CATTGQGNQPQHF,TGTGCCACTACAGGACAGGGGAATCAGCCCCAGCATTTT,-,TRBD1,TRBJ1-5,TRBV19
CASSNRQGNSPLHF,TGTGCCAGTAGCAATAGACAGGGGAATTCACCCCTCCACTTT,-,TRBD1,TRBJ1-6,TRBV19
CAGTGVNTGELFF,TGTGCCGGTACAGGGGTAAACACCGGGGAGCTGTTTTTT,-,TRBD1,TRBJ2-2,TRBV6-6
CASKREVLGEKLFF,TGTGCCAGCAAACGGGAGGTCCTCGGTGAAAAACTGTTTTTT,-,-,TRBJ1-4,TRBV6-6
CATSRDAASGSYEQYF,TGTGCCACCAGCAGAGACGCAGCGTCGGGGTCCTACGAGCAGTACTTC,once,-,TRBJ2-7,TRBV15
CASSEAPGGTEAFF,TGTGCCAGCAGTGAAGCGCCGGGGGGCACTGAAGCTTTCTTT,-,-,TRBJ1-1,TRBV6-1
CASSDTYISGKLFF,TGTGCCAGCAGTGATACATACATTTCTGGAAAACTGTTTTTT,-,-,TRBJ1-4,TRBV2
CASSLAIAGGSSYNSPLHF,TGTGCCAGCAGCTTAGCCATCGCTGGGGGGAGCTCCTATAATTCACCCCTCCACTTT,-,-,TRBJ1-6,TRBV7-8
CASSESPDTEAFF,TGCGCCAGCAGTGAGTCGCCGGACACTGAAGCTTTCTTT,-,-,TRBJ1-1,TRBV10-1
CASKVAGVYNEQFF,TGTGCCAGCAAAGTAGCGGGAGTCTACAATGAGCAGTTCTTC,-,TRBD2,TRBJ2-1,TRBV2
CASSPTLLAGTDTQYF,TGCGCCAGCAGCCCGACCCTCCTAGCGGGCACAGATACGCAGTATTTT,-,TRBD2,TRBJ2-3,TRBV5-1